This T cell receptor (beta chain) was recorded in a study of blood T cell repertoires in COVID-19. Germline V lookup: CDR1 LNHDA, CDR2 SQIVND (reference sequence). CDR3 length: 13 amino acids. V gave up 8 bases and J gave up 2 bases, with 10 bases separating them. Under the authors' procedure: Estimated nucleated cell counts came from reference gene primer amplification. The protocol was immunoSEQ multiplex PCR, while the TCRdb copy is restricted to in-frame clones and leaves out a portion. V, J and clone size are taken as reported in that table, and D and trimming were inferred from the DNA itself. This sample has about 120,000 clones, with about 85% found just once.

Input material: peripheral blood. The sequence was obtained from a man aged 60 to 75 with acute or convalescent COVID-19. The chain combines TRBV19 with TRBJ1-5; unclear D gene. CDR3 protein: CASLGAGNQPQHF. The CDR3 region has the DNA TGTGCCAGTCTGGGAGCGGGCAATCAGCCCCAGCATTTT.